This entry features one TCR beta chain sequence. This clone's antigen is unknown. No base-level quality is on record; no much larger clone is a single base apart. This sample was taken from a study of T cell responses to AZD1222 COVID-19 vaccine (dated by TCRdb to the early 2020s). In terms of the full investigation: Because spike-specific TCR depth and breadth did not differ between the two schedules, AZD1222 recipients who got a second dose at roughly 4 weeks were pooled with those who got a second dose at roughly 12 weeks. A total of approximately 250 trial participants underwent TCR sequencing, of whom about 200 had received two doses of AZD1222 and around 26 had received two doses of the MenACWY control vaccine. Trial participants were enrolled by age into 18-55, 56-69 and 70-plus year subgroups, with roughly 160, 29 and 62 TCR-sequenced participants respectively. Overall study outcomes, separate from this receptor: In the small 56-69-year group, the increase in depth fell short of significance, most likely because of low power. The whole spike protein was spanned by vaccine-associated CD4 TCRs, and dominant responses were seen in regions 160-218 and 743-854. Because no day 14 peak-response samples were available, the repertoires could be characterized only after the peak T cell response. Reportedly, close to half of the unique spike-specific TCRs recognized epitopes lying outside the regions that are mutated in the B.1.351 and B.1.1.7 variants. Only 5 to 7 AZD1222 recipients were SARS-CoV-2 seropositive at baseline, limiting conclusions about previously exposed vaccinees. Participants were mostly white British, with more females than males. The authors suggested clonal diversity may have been underestimated. After two AZD1222 doses, spike-specific TCR breadth and depth were significantly higher than at day 0 and than in MenACWY recipients.

The time point label on this specimen signifies: baseline before first vaccination. Vaccinee samples were obtained from the UK trials COV001 and COV002, which included a single-blind randomized controlled phase 2/3 trial of AZD1222 (ChAdOx1 nCoV-19) in healthy adults. For TCRbeta chain sequencing, PBMC samples were collected from trial participants at day 0 and at day 28 after the second dose. The CDR3 regions of human TCRbeta chains were analyzed by immunosequencing. As for the authors' bioinformatics: Repertoire TCRs were matched against a reference library of SARS-CoV-2-specific TCRs generated with the MIRA antigen-specificity platform. Breadth was defined as the fraction of unique TCRs that were SARS-CoV-2-associated, and depth was defined as the fraction of total T cells that were SARS-CoV-2-associated. Using the MIRA data, every spike-specific TCR was mapped to the spike region that the TCR reacted to and assigned to either a CD4 or a CD8 class. Log10-transformed breadth and depth values were compared by one-way ANOVA with Sidak's multiple comparisons tests. TCRdb retrieved this table from immuneACCESS and kept in-frame rearrangements only. Not all clones are present; in checked studies, unresolved V genes account for under half, and no reason is known for the remainder. V, J and clone size derive from that table, while D and trimming were established from the DNA sequence. The sample table holds 100,000 to 150,000 clones, of which around 90% were seen once. The ten largest clones represent roughly 1.4% of the sample.

CDR1 and CDR2, per the germline V gene (reference sequence), are LNHDA and SQIVND. Unmatched junction bases come to 5, with V trimmed by 6 bases and J by 3 bases. The CDR3 runs 13 amino acids, cysteine and phenylalanine included. Only the CDR3 DNA stays, 39 bases, in frame from base 1. The specimen comprised peripheral blood, sampled on day 0 of AZD1222 vaccination. The V and J segments used are TRBV19 and TRBJ2-7; 7 junctional bases match TRBD1. The source of this sequence is an adult in good health. The CDR3 reads CASRKGQYYEQYF. The DNA reads TGTGCCAGTAGGAAGGGACAGTACTACGAGCAGTACTTC.